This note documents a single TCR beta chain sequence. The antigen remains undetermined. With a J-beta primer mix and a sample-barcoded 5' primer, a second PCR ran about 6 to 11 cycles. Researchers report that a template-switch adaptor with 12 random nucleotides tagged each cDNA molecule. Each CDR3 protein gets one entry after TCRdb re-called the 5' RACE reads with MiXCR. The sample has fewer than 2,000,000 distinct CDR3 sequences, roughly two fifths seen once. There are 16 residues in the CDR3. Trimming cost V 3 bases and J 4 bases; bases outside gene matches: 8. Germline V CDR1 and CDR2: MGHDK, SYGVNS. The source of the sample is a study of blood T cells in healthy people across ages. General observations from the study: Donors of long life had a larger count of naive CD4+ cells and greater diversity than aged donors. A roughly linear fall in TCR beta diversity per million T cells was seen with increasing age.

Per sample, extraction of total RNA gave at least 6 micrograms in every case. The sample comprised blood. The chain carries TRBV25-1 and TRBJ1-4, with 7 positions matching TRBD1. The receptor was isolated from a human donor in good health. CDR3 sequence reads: CASSEDDRVRNEKLFF. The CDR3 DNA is TGTGCCAGCAGTGAGGATGACAGGGTCCGTAATGAAAAACTGTTTTTT.